This record looks at one T cell receptor (beta chain) sequence and its context. The target antigen is unknown. These data belong to a study of immune cell composition in non-small cell lung cancer. The CDR3 runs to 15 residues. CDR1 and CDR2 from the germline V gene are SGHRS and YFSETQ. V dropped 0 bases and J dropped 6; count of bases not matched to a gene: 6. Sequencing was performed with immunoSEQ multiplex PCR; in TCRdb, only in-frame clones are kept and a portion is missing. The sample lists about 2,400 clones; just under 75% were seen once. Overall study findings and caveats: 60% to 75% of squamous and roughly 32% of adenocarcinoma cases had tumour-associated clones >0.5%.

These data are also associated with another study on CD4 T cells in lung cancer. From that second work: CD4+ clones recognizing candidate mutation-encoded neoepitopes were isolated from blood. Before blood donation, patients had received platinum chemotherapy among other treatments.

The receptor was isolated from a human donor with non-small cell lung cancer. Source material: lung tumor tissue. The genes are TRBV5-1 and TRBJ2-1; 7 bases align to TRBD2. In DNA, the CDR3 is TGCGCCAGCAGCTTGGGGCGGGAGATGGGCAATGAGCAGTTCTTC. It encodes CASSLGREMGNEQFF.